This T cell receptor beta chain originates from a study of type 1 regulatory T cells. MiXCR, applied by TCRdb to the reads, yields one record per CDR3 protein. The sample has 6,000 or so distinct CDR3 sequences, under 35% seen once. By sample share, this clonotype is medium-sized (0.01 to 0.1%). Its matching antigen is unknown. CDR1 SGHRS and CDR2 YFSETQ come from the germline V gene. The CDR3 runs 15 residues. The V and J ends lost 0 bases and 5 bases respectively, with 15 bases between them. The rearrangement links TRBV5-1 to TRBJ2-7; D call uncertain. The material sequenced was cultured T cells, either the whole culture or a sorted T cell fraction (not recorded which). The subset was: Tr1-enriched cell product generated in vitro against host alloantigens. This clonotype was sampled from a human donor in good health. CDR3 in amino acids: CASSLDPTSIDEQYF. The CDR3 bases are TGCGCCAGCAGCTTGGACCCCACGTCGATCGACGAGCAGTACTTC.